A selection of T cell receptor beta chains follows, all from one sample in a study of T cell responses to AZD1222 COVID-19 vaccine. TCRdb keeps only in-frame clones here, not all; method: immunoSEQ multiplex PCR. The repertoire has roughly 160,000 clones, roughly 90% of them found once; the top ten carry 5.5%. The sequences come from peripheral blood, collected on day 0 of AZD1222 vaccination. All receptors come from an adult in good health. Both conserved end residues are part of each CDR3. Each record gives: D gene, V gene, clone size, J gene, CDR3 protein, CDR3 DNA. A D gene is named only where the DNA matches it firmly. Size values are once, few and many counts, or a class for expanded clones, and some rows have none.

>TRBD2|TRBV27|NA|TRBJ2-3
CASSLNSASGDTQYF
TGTGCCAGCAGTTTAAATTCGGCTAGCGGAGATACGCAGTATTTT
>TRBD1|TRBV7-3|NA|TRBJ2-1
CASSRLDRFSGDEQFF
TGTGCCAGCAGCCGATTGGACAGGTTTTCAGGCGATGAGCAGTTCTTC
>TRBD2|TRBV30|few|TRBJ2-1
CAWSGAGVEQFF
TGTGCCTGGAGTGGAGCGGGAGTCGAGCAGTTCTTC
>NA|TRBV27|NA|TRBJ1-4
CASSSGGYREKLFF
TGTGCCAGCAGTTCGGGGGGCTATAGGGAAAAACTGTTTTTT
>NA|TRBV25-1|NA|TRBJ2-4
CASSEASSGIQYF
TGTGCCAGCAGTGAAGCTAGTTCCGGCATTCAGTACTTC
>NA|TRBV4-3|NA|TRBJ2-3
CASSPKISFGGGGSPDTQYF
TGCGCCAGCAGCCCCAAGATTTCTTTTGGCGGAGGGGGTTCCCCAGATACGCAGTATTTT
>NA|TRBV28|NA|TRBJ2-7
CASSSGSAYEQYF
TGTGCCAGCAGTTCGGGATCTGCCTACGAGCAGTACTTC
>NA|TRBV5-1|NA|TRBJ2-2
CASSFDGGINGELFF
TGCGCCAGCAGCTTTGACGGGGGAATTAACGGGGAGCTGTTTTTT
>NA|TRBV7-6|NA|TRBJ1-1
CASSLAPPTVMNTEAFF
TGTGCCAGCAGCTTAGCCCCCCCGACAGTCATGAACACTGAAGCTTTCTTT
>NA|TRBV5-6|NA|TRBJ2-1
CAGSLKGSYNEQFF
TGTGCCGGCAGCTTGAAGGGCTCCTACAATGAGCAGTTCTTC
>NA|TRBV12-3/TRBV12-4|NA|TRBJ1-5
CATSRAGQPQHF
TGTGCCACCTCGAGGGCGGGTCAGCCCCAGCATTTT
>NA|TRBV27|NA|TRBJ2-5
CASSLDQETQYF
TGTGCCAGCAGTTTAGACCAAGAGACCCAGTACTTC
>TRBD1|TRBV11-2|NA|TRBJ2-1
CASSRTISRDRAHEQFF
TGTGCCAGCAGCCGTACGATATCCCGGGACAGGGCTCATGAGCAGTTCTTC
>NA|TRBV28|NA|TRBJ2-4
CASARKNIQYF
TGTGCCAGCGCGAGGAAAAACATTCAGTACTTC